A single sample is the source of the 13 T cell receptor beta chains below, sequenced in a study of T cell responses to AZD1222 COVID-19 vaccine. Repertoires were generated with immunoSEQ multiplex PCR, while TCRdb's copy carries only in-frame clones and drops some. The sample holds 90,000 to 150,000 clones; roughly nine tenths are singletons and the top ten take just under 10%. The sequenced sample was peripheral blood, obtained on day 0 of AZD1222 vaccination. The receptors come from an adult in good health.

This clone was seen a handful of times. Other nucleotide sequences from this sample produce the same CDR3. CDR3 amino acids: CATSRGTGENQPQHF. DNA of the CDR3: TGTGCCACCAGCAGAGGCACAGGGGAGAATCAGCCCCAGCATTTT. This chain connects TRBV15 to TRBJ1-5; TRBD1 matches at 7 bases. The V gene end was trimmed by 1 base and the J gene end by 4 bases; junction bases not matched to a gene: 4. This CDR3 has 15 residues. Germline V gene sequence: CDR1 LNHNV, CDR2 YYDKDF (reference sequence).

The chain combines TRBV29-1 with TRBJ1-1, with 8 positions matching TRBD1. Trimming cost V 4 bases and J 0 bases; bases outside gene matches: 19. Germline loops: CDR1 SQVTM, CDR2 ANQGSEA. The CDR3 has 19 amino acids. CDR3 sequence: CSVVPRSYRGNYMNTEAFF. The CDR3 nucleotides read TGCAGCGTTGTCCCCCGATCGTACAGGGGGAACTACATGAACACTGAAGCTTTCTTT.

This chain links TRBV15 with TRBJ2-3; TRBD2 agrees at 9 bases. CDR1 and CDR2 (germline): LNHNV, YYDKDF (reference sequence). The V segment lost 6 bases and the J segment 7 bases; nucleotides outside the gene matches: 8. The CDR3 is made up of 14 amino acids. CDR3 sequence reads: CATSRGGGAYTQYF. The DNA of the CDR3 is TGTGCCACCAGTCGGGGCGGGGGGGCTTATACGCAGTATTTT.

The rearrangement links TRBV5-4 to TRBJ2-2, with D uncertain. The V gene's germline CDR1 is SGHNT and CDR2 YYREEE (reference sequence). The length of the CDR3 is 15 residues. The V end was cut by 0 bases, the J end by 3 bases, with 9 bases between. CDR3 bases: TGTGCCAGCAGCTTGGTCGGACGGGACACCGGGGAGCTGTTTTTT. It codes for CASSLVGRDTGELFF.

Only one count was recorded for this clone. This chain uses TRBV11-2 with TRBJ2-7; 8 nucleotides align to TRBD2. V was clipped by 0 bases and J by 2 bases; unmatched bases: 9. Germline loops: CDR1 SGHAT, CDR2 FQNNGV. This CDR3 is 17 amino acids long. The CDR3 sequence: CASSLDGQAGVAYEQYF. The DNA for the CDR3 is TGTGCCAGCAGCTTAGATGGCCAAGCGGGAGTTGCCTACGAGCAGTACTTC.

V gene TRBV11-2 combines with J gene TRBJ1-1; D possibly corresponds to TRBD1 (5 bases). The CDR3 sequence is 14 residues long. Germline V gene data show CDR1 as SGHAT and CDR2 as FQNNGV. Trimming cost V 2 bases and J 3 bases, with 10 bases left between them. CDR3 in DNA: TGTGCCAGCAGCTTATTGGGGCAGTACACTGAAGCTTTCTTT. It codes for CASSLLGQYTEAFF.

The chain carries TRBV2 and TRBJ2-5; D is perhaps TRBD1 (5 bases). V was cut by 1 base and J by 0 bases, with 15 bases left in between. This CDR3 is built from 17 residues. The germline CDR1 and CDR2 sequences are SNHLY and FYNNEI. This chain's CDR3 is CASSEGAGIGYQETQYF. The CDR3 coding sequence is TGTGCCAGCAGTGAAGGGGCAGGGATCGGCTACCAAGAGACCCAGTACTTC.

V gene TRBV19 combines with J gene TRBJ1-1; the D is unclear. The CDR3 consists of 16 residues. The V gene's germline CDR1 is LNHDA and CDR2 SQIVND (reference sequence). Trimming shortened V by 1 base and J by 1 base, and 13 bases separated the two germline ends. This chain's CDR3 is CASSIASTVENTEAFF. The CDR3 DNA follows: TGTGCCAGTAGTATAGCCAGTACGGTTGAGAACACTGAAGCTTTCTTT. The full variable domain, with the rest looked up from reference TRBV19 and TRBJ1-1, is DGGITQSPKYLFRKEGQNVTLSCEQNLNHDAMYWYRQDPGQGLRLIYYSQIVNDFQKGDIAEGYSVSREKKESFPLTVTSAQKNPTAFYLCASSIASTVENTEAFFGQGTRLTVV.

This clone was found once. The chain couples TRBV11-3 to TRBJ2-7, with TRBD2 matching 11 bases. The CDR3 consists of 20 residues. The germline V gene encodes CDR1 SGHNT and CDR2 YENEEA. The trim removed 0 bases at V and 0 bases at J, leaving 13 bases unmatched. Written as DNA, the CDR3 is TGTGCCAGCAGCTTAGAAGGGTGGCTAGCGGGGGGTTCGAGCTCCTACGAGCAGTACTTC. Residues: CASSLEGWLAGGSSSYEQYF.

V and J are TRBV27 and TRBJ1-2; 7 nucleotides agree with TRBD1. Germline values: CDR1 MNHEY, CDR2 SMNVEV (reference sequence). The CDR3 covers 15 residues. Unmatched junction bases numbered 8, after V lost 2 bases and J lost 5 bases. CDR3 in DNA: TGTGCCAGCAGTTTAAAAAGGGACAGTAGGTATGGCTACACCTTC. Translation gives CASSLKRDSRYGYTF.

The rearrangement uses TRBV7-2 and TRBJ2-7; tentative D call: TRBD2 (6 bases). This CDR3 contains 18 residues. Looked up from germline, CDR1 is SGHTA and CDR2 is FQGNSA. V was cut by 0 bases and J by 0 bases, with 18 bases left in between. In DNA form, the CDR3 reads TGTGCCAGCAGCTTAGCGCGAGGTTCGCGGGGTTACTCCTACGAGCAGTACTTC. Its protein product is CASSLARGSRGYSYEQYF. Using reference TRBV7-2 and TRBJ2-7 for the parts outside the CDR3, the full variable domain is GAGVSQSPSNKVTEKGKDVELRCDPISGHTALYWYRQSLGQGLEFLIYFQGNSAPDKSGLPSDRFSAERTGGSVSTLTIQRTQQEDSAVYLCASSLARGSRGYSYEQYFGPGTRLTVT.

The chain has TRBV9 and TRBJ2-7; TRBD1 matches 9 bases. V shed 5 bases and J 5 bases; nucleotides not matched to a gene: 5. Germline-derived CDR1 and CDR2 are SGDLS and YYNGEE. The CDR3 is made up of 13 amino acids. The CDR3 region has the DNA TGTGCCAGCAGTTTACGGACAGGGGACGAGCAGTACTTC. Its protein is CASSLRTGDEQYF.

The V and J genes are TRBV7-2 and TRBJ2-3; no definite D call. CDR3 length: 15 amino acids. Germline CDR1 and CDR2: SGHTA and FQGNSA. Trimming cost V 5 bases and J 3 bases, with 15 bases left between them. CDR3 in DNA: TGTGCCAGCAGCCCAAAAGGGCTAGTAACAGATACGCAGTATTTT. It translates to CASSPKGLVTDTQYF.